The present T cell receptor beta chain was sequenced within a study of blood T cell repertoires in COVID-19 (dated by TCRdb to 2020 to 2022). About the study as a whole: Collaborator samples came from the United States, Italy and Spain and covered acute and convalescent phases of COVID-19. The material from the prospective study consisted of cDNA or gDNA derived from T cells, B-cell-depleted T cells, or PBMCs. The dataset comprised deeply sampled blood TCRbeta repertoires from subjects exposed to, actively infected with, or recovered from COVID-19. The repertoires were made available in a free public database intended to serve as a resource for research on the immune response to SARS-CoV-2. The samples were drawn from two sources: the first 160 participants of the ongoing ImmuneRACE study, and 1,200 or so subjects contributed by 6 global collaborators. A de-identified subject ID, COVID-19 status, age in years and sex were almost always included in the sample metadata. Where available, HLA class I and class II types were taken from metadata supplied by the sample provider and were not determined by assay-based typing.

The immunoSEQ Assay, a bias-controlled multiplex PCR, was used to amplify TCRbeta CDR3 regions from genomic DNA. In the authors' own workflow: Within the assay, amplification of reference gene primers was used to estimate how many nucleated cells each sample contained. To quantify the absolute abundance of each unique TCRbeta CDR3 rearrangement, sequence reads were collapsed and filtered. For each sample, productive Simpson clonality was calculated by taking the square root of Simpson's diversity index across productive rearrangements. TCRdb stores this immuneACCESS table with in-frame sequences only. Part of the clones is absent; in the studies checked, under half of the shortfall reflects unresolved V genes, and no reason is known for the rest. That table gives V, J and clone size, and the DNA gave D and trimming. Across this sample there are about 250,000 clones, with 80% to 90% seen only once. Roughly 4% of the sample rests with the top ten.

Details on this clone: Its antigen has not been determined. No much larger clone is present one base from it, and per-base qualities are unavailable.

Participants in the prospective study were enrolled through a virtual design, were aged about 18 to 100 years, and lived in 24 United States geographic areas. Cohort assignment in the prospective study relied on participant-reported clinical history from a screening survey and a study questionnaire. For ImmuneRACE Cohort 3, a participant was defined as recovered based on two consecutive negative NP/OP PCR tests, clearance by a healthcare professional, or resolution of symptoms. Each participant in the prospective study had whole blood, serum and a nasopharyngeal or oropharyngeal swab collected by mobile phlebotomists. Participants in the prospective study had the option to provide additional blood draws and questionnaires over a roughly 2-month period. Before DNA extraction, prospective study blood samples were shipped either frozen or at room temperature. What the work shows at the level of the full study, not this receptor alone: The quantity of clinical and demographic metadata differed by source and by participant and was supplied without curation.

Taken from the germline V gene (reference sequence), the CDR1 and CDR2 loops are SEHNR and FQNEAQ. Spanning cysteine to phenylalanine, the CDR3 consists of 11 amino acids. Left in the record is the CDR3 DNA by itself, 33 bases read in frame from the first base. Trimming leaves V shorter by 6 bases and J shorter by 8 bases, with the junction holding 3 bases beyond the gene matches. The sequenced material came from PBMCs or T cells enriched from blood (not recorded which). This clonotype was sampled from a woman aged 25-40 years who had recovered from COVID-19. Rearrangement joined TRBV7-9 to TRBJ1-1; a stretch of 7 junction bases matches TRBD1. The DNA sequence is as follows: TGTGCCAGCAGGCGACAGGGAGAAGCTTTCTTT. The encoded protein is CASRRQGEAFF.